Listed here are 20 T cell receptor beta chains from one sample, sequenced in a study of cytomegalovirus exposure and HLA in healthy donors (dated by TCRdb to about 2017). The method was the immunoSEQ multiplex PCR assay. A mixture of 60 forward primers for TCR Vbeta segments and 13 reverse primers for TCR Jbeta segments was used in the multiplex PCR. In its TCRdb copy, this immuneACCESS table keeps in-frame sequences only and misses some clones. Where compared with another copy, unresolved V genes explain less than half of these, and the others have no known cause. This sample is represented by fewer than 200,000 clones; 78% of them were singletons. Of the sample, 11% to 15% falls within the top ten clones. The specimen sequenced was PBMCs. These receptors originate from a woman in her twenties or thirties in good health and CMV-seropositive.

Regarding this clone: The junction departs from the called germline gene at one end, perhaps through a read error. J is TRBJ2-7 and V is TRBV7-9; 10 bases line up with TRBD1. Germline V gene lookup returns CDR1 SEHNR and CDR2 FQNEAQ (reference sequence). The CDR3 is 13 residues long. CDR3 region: CSSSQGQGIEQYF. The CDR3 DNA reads TGTTCCAGCAGCCAGGGACAGGGGATCGAGCAGTACTTC.

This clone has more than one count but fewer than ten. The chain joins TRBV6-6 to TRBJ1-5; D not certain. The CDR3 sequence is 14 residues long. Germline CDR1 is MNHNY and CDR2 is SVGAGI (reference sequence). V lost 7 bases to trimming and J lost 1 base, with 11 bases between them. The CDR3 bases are TGTGCCAGCACCCCAGGTGAGAGCAATCAGCCCCAGCATTTT. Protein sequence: CASTPGESNQPQHF.

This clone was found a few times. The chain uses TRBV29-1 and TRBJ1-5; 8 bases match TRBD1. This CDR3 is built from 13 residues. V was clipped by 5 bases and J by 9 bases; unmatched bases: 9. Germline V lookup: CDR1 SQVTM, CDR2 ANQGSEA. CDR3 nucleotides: TGCAGCGTTACGGACAGGGCCGCGGGGCCCCAGCATTTT. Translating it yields CSVTDRAAGPQHF.

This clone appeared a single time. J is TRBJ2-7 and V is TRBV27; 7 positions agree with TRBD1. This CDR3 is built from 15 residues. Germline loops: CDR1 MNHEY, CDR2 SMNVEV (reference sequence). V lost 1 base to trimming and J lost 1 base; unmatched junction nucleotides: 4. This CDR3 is CASSLLGDSSYEQYF. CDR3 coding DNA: TGTGCCAGCAGTTTATTGGGGGACAGTTCCTACGAGCAGTACTTC.

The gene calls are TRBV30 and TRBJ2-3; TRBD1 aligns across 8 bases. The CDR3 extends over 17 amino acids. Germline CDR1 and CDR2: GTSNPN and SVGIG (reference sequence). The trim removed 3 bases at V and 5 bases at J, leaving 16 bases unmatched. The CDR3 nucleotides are TGTGCCTGGAGCGCCCCATATCCAGGGGGCTACGTAGATACGCAGTATTTT. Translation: CAWSAPYPGGYVDTQYF.

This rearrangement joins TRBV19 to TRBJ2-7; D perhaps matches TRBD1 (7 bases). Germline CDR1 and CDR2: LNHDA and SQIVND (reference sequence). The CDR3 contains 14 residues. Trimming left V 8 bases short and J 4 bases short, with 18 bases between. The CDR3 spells CASAPRAGGYEQYF. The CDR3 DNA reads TGTGCCAGTGCCCCCCGGGCAGGGGGGTACGAGCAGTACTTC.

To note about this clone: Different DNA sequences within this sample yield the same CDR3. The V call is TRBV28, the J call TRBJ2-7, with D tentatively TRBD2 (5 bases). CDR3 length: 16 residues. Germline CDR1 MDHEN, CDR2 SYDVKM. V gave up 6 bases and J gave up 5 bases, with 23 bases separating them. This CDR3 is CASRQSTSGVLHEQYF. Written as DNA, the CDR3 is TGTGCCAGCAGGCAATCCACTAGTGGGGTTTTGCACGAGCAGTACTTC.

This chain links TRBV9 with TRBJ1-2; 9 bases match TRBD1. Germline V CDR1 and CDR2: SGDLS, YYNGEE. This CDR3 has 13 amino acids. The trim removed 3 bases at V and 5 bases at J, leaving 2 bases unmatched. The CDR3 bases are TGTGCCAGCAGCGGACAGGGGGGATATGGCTACACCTTC. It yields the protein CASSGQGGYGYTF.

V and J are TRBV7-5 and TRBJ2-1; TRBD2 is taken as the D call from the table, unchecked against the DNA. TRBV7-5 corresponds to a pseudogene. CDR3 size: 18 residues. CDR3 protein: CARSPTSGRAGAYNEQFF. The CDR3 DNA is TGTGCCAGAAGCCCGACTAGCGGGAGGGCCGGCGCCTACAATGAGCAGTTCTTC.

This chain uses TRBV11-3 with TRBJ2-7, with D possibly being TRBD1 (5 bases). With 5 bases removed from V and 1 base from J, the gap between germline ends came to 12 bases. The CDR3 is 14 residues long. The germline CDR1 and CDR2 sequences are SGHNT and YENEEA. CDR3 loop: CASSQTDPSYEQYF. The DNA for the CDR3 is TGTGCCAGCAGCCAGACAGATCCTTCCTACGAGCAGTACTTC.

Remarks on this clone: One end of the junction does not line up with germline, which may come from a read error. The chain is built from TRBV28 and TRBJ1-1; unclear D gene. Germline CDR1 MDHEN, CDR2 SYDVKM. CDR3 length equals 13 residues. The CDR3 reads CASSFVVNNEAFF. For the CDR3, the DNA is TGTGCCAGCAGTTTTGTCGTCAACAATGAAGCTTTCTTT.

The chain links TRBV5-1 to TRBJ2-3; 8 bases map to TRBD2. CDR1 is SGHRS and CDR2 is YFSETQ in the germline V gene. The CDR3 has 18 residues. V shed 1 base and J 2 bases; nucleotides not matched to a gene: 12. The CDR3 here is CASSLSVFSGGSTDTQYF. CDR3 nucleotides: TGCGCCAGCAGCTTGTCCGTGTTCAGCGGGGGTTCCACAGATACGCAGTATTTT.

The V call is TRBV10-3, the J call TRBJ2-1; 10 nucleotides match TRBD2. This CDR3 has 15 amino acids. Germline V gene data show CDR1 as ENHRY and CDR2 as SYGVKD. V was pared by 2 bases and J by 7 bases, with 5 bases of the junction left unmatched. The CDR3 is CAISEGLAGDNEQFF. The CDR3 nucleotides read TGTGCCATCAGTGAGGGGCTAGCGGGAGATAATGAGCAGTTCTTC.

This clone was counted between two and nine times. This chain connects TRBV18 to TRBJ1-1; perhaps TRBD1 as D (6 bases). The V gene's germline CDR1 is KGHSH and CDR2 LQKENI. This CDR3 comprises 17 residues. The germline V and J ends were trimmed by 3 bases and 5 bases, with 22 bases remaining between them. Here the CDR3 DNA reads TGTGCCAGCTCACCCTCGCTCGCGGGGGCGGGCGGGACTGAAGCTTTCTTT. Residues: CASSPSLAGAGGTEAFF.

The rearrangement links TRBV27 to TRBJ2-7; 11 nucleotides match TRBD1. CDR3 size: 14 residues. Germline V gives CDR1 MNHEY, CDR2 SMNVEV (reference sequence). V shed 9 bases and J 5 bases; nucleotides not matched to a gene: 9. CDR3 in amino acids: CARAPGTGGHEQYF. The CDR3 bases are TGTGCCAGAGCCCCCGGGACAGGGGGACACGAGCAGTACTTC.

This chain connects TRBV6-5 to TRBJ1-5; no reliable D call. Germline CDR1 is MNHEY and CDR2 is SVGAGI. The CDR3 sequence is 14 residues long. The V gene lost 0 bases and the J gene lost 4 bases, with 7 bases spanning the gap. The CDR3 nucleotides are TGTGCCAGCAGTTACTCGGTCGCGAATCAGCCCCAGCATTTT. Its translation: CASSYSVANQPQHF.

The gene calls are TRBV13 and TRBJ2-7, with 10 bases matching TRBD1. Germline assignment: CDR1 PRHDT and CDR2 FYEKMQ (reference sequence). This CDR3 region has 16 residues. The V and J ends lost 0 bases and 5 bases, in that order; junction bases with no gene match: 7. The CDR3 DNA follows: TGTGCCAGCAGCTTAGGTTGGACAGGGGGGCCCCACGAGCAGTACTTC. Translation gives CASSLGWTGGPHEQYF. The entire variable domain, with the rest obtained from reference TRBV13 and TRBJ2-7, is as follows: AAGVIQSPRHLIKEKRETATLKCYPIPRHDTVYWYQQGPGQDPQFLISFYEKMQSDKGSIPDRFSAQQFSDYHSELNMSSLELGDSALYFCASSLGWTGGPHEQYFGPGTRLTVT.

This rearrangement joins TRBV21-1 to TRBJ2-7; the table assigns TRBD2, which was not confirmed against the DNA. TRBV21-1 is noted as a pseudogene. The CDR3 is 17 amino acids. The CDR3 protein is CASKVPLDRGRTYEQYF. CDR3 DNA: TGTGCCAGCAAGGTTCCCTTGGACCGCGGGAGGACCTACGAGCAGTACTTC.

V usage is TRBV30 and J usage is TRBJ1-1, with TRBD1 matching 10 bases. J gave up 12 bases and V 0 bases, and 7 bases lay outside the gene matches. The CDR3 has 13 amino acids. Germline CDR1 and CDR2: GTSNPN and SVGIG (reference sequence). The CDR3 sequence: CAWSVQGTGETFF. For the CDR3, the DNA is TGTGCCTGGAGTGTACAAGGGACAGGGGAGACTTTCTTT. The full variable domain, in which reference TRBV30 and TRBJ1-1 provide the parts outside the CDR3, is SQTIHQWPATLVQPVGSPLSLECTVEGTSNPNLYWYRQAAGRGLQLLFYSVGIGQISSEVPQNLSASRPQDRQFILSSKKLLLSDSGFYLCAWSVQGTGETFFGQGTRLTVV.

This chain's CDR3 is CASNTTLGDRVRTQYF. CDR3 DNA sequence: TGTGCCAGCAACACTACTCTCGGGGACAGGGTTCGAACGCAGTATTTT. The rearrangement links TRBV21-1 to TRBJ2-3; no DNA check was done on the table's D call, TRBD1. TRBV21-1 is annotated as a pseudogene. The CDR3 consists of 16 residues.